This entry concerns a single T cell receptor beta chain. The method was immunoSEQ multiplex PCR; TCRdb's version includes in-frame clones alone and lacks a portion of them. The table includes about 17,000 clones, almost 85% detected once. The sample is drawn from a study of OX40 agonist ivuxolimab in advanced cancers. The CDR3 sequence is 19 residues long. After removal of 0 bases from V and 1 base from J, the junction contained 5 bases not matched to a gene. CDR1 and CDR2 from the germline V gene are MNHNS and SASEGT. The chain uses TRBV6-1 and TRBJ2-3; 15 bases line up with TRBD2. The specimen was CD4+ or CD8+ T cells sorted from blood, collected in a trial of the OX40 agonist ivuxolimab. The clonotype originates from an adult with an advanced solid tumor such as melanoma, head and neck, liver or kidney cancer. The CDR3 DNA reads TGTGCCAGCAGTGAAGCCGGGACTAGCGGGGGGTGGGGCACAGATACGCAGTATTTT. This sequence encodes CASSEAGTSGGWGTDTQYF.